These T cell receptor beta chains were read from a single sample in a study of human T cells and chemical hapten exposure. TCRdb used MiXCR to reprocess the RACE reads, holding one entry per CDR3 protein. The sample has about 76,000 distinct CDR3 sequences, 10% to 15% seen once. The sequencing used whole blood, collected in connection with sensitization to the hapten diphenylcyclopropenone (DPC). The receptors shown here come from a woman in her 50s with alopecia areata. Some clones in this sample may be carry-over from other donors' samples. The CDR3 runs from the conserved cysteine through the conserved F or W. A D gene is named only where the DNA matches it firmly. Clone sizes are given selectively: once, few, many, or a class where the clone is expanded.

d_gene	abundance	v_gene	len	j_gene	CDR3nt	CDR3aa
-	-	TRBV7-8	15	TRBJ1-5	TGTGCCAGCAGCTCACGATCCCAAAAGAATCAGCCCCAGCATTTT	CASSSRSQKNQPQHF
-	few	TRBV24-1	16	TRBJ2-4	TGTGCCACCAGTGGATACTTGGGGGAGAGAAAAAACATTCAGTACTTC	CATSGYLGERKNIQYF
-	many	TRBV11-2	13	TRBJ2-5	TGTGCCAGCAGTCGTGACATCCAAGAGACCCAGTACTTC	CASSRDIQETQYF
TRBD2	many	TRBV20-1	15	TRBJ2-6	TGCAGTGCTAGTGGCGGGGGCTCTGGGGCCAACGTCCTGACTTTC	CSASGGGSGANVLTF
-	few	TRBV7-8	11	TRBJ2-1	TGTGCCAGCAGTGAGCGTGGGACTCAGTTCTTC	CASSERGTQFF
TRBD2	many	TRBV18	16	TRBJ2-5	TGTGCCAGCTCCCGAAGGACTAGCGGGAGTCGTGAGACCCAGTACTTC	CASSRRTSGSRETQYF
TRBD1	-	TRBV29-1	13	TRBJ1-1	TGCAGCGTGGGGACAGGGGCGAACACTGAAGCTTTCTTT	CSVGTGANTEAFF
TRBD1	-	TRBV3-1	15	TRBJ1-1	TGTTCCAGCAGCCAAAAGACAGGGCGGAACACTGAATCTTTCTTT	CSSSQKTGRNTESFF
TRBD2	many	TRBV30	15	TRBJ2-7	TGTGCCTGGATGGGACTAGCGGGAGGCCCTAGGGAGCAGTACTTC	CAWMGLAGGPREQYF
TRBD2	-	TRBV10-2	16	TRBJ2-1	TGCGCCAGCGCGAAGCAGGGACTAGCGGGAAACAATGAGCAGTTCTTC	CASAKQGLAGNNEQFF
TRBD2	-	TRBV7-2	13	TRBJ2-1	TGTGCCAGCAGCTCCGGGACTAGCGGGAGACCGTTCTTC	CASSSGTSGRPFF
-	-	TRBV11-2	14	TRBJ2-5	TGTGCCAGCAGCTTAGACTTTCAGCAGGAGACCCAGTACTTC	CASSLDFQQETQYF
-	-	TRBV7-2	13	TRBJ1-1	TGTGCCAGCAGCTTGACCCTCGGCACTGAAGCTTTCTTT	CASSLTLGTEAFF
-	-	TRBV7-2	14	TRBJ1-1	TGTGCCAGCACCTCGCCCGGGGTGCACACTGAAGCTTTCTTT	CASTSPGVHTEAFF
TRBD1	-	TRBV11-2	15	TRBJ1-5	TGTGCCAGCACGCAAACAGGGGGTAGCAATCAGCCCCAGCATTTT	CASTQTGGSNQPQHF
-	many	TRBV29-1	15	TRBJ1-1	TGCAGCGTTGATTGGTTAGCCAGGCCGAACACTGAAGCTTTCTTT	CSVDWLARPNTEAFF
-	-	TRBV20-1	11	TRBJ2-5	TGCAGTGCTAGGGCCAAAGAGACCCAGTACTTC	CSARAKETQYF
TRBD1	many	TRBV20-1	14	TRBJ2-7	TGCAGTGCTGACAGGACAGGGGAATCCTACGAGCAGTACTTC	CSADRTGESYEQYF
TRBD2	-	TRBV20-1	15	TRBJ2-7	TGCAGTGCAATTCGACCGGGACTACCGGCTCACGAGCAGTACTTC	CSAIRPGLPAHEQYF
-	few	TRBV5-7	13	TRBJ2-2	TGTGCCAGCAGCTTGCGCACGACCGGGGAGCTGTTTTTT	CASSLRTTGELFF
-	few	TRBV6-2/TRBV6-3	12	TRBJ2-1	TGTGCCAGCAGGGTGGGTAGGAATGAGCAGTTCTTC	CASRVGRNEQFF
TRBD1	-	TRBV7-6	15	TRBJ1-1	TGTGCCAGCAGCTCGAGACAGGGGGGGAGCGCTGAAGCTTTCTTT	CASSSRQGGSAEAFF
-	-	TRBV20-1	13	TRBJ1-2	TGCAGTGCTAGAGACCGGGACCATTGGGGCTACACCTTC	CSARDRDHWGYTF
-	few	TRBV24-1	13	TRBJ2-1	TGTGCCACCAGTGATCCGCTATTAGCGGAGCAGTTCTTC	CATSDPLLAEQFF
TRBD2	many	TRBV6-5	15	TRBJ2-1	TGTGCCAGCAGAATAGCGGGAGGACGGTACAATGAGCAGTTCTTC	CASRIAGGRYNEQFF
-	many	TRBV20-1	16	TRBJ1-2	TGCAGTGCTTTAAACACACACGGGAACCCTAACTATGGCTACACCTTC	CSALNTHGNPNYGYTF
-	few	TRBV5-6	15	TRBJ2-7	TGTGCCAGCAGCTTGTTGGCAGGGTGGTCCTACGAGCAGTACTTC	CASSLLAGWSYEQYF
-	many	TRBV7-9	14	TRBJ2-7	TGTGCCAGCAGCTTAGTCATGAGCTCCTACGAGCAGTACTTC	CASSLVMSSYEQYF
-	few	TRBV20-1	9	TRBJ1-1	TGCAGTCCCAGCACTGAAGCTTTCTTT	CSPSTEAFF
TRBD2	few	TRBV12-3/TRBV12-4	15	TRBJ2-7	TGTGCCAGCAGTTTAAGTCTAGCGGGAGTTGTCGAGCAGTACTTC	CASSLSLAGVVEQYF
-	many	TRBV18	14	TRBJ1-1	TGTGCCAGCTCCCGCCAGGGCGGAGACACTGAAGCTTTCTTT	CASSRQGGDTEAFF